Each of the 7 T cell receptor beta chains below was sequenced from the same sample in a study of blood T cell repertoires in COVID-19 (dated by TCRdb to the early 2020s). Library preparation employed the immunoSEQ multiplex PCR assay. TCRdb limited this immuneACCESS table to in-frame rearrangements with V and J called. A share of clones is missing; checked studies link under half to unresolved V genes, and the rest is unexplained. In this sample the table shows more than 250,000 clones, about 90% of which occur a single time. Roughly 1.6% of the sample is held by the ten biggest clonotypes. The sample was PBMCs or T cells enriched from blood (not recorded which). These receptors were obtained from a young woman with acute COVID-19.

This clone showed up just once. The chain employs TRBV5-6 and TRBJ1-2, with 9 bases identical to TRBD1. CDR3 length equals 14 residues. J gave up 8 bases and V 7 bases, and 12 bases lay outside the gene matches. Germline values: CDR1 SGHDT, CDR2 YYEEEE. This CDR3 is CASVLRGQGGGYTF. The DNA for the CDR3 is TGTGCCAGCGTACTCAGGGGACAGGGCGGGGGCTACACCTTC. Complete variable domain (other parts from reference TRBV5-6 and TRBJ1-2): DAGVTQSPTHLIKTRGQQVTLRCSPKSGHDTVSWYQQALGQGPQFIFQYYEEEERQRGNFPDRFSGHQFPNYSSELNVNALLLGDSALYLCASVLRGQGGGYTFGSGTRLTVV.

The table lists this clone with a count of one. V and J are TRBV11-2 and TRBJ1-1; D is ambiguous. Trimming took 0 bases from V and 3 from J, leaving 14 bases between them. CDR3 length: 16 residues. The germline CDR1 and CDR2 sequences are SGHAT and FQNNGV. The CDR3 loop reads CASSLEVSAVDTEAFF. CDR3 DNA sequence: TGTGCCAGCAGCTTAGAGGTATCCGCCGTAGACACTGAAGCTTTCTTT.

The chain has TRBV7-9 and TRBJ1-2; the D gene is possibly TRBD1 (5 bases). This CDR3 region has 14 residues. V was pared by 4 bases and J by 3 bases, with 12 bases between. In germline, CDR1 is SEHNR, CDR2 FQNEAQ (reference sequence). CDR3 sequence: CASSYTGVDYGYTF. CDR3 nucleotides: TGTGCCAGCAGCTATACGGGGGTAGACTATGGCTACACCTTC.

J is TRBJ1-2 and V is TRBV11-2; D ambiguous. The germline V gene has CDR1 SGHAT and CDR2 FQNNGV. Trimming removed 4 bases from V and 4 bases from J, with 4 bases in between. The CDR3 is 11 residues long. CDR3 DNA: TGTGCCAGCAGCTCTACCTATGGCTACACCTTC. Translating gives CASSSTYGYTF.

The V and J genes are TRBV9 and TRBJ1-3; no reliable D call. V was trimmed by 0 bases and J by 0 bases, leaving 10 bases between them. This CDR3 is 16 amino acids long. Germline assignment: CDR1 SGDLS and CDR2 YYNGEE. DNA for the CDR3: TGTGCCAGCAGCGTAGAGTACAGTAACTCTGGAAACACCATATATTTT. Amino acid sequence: CASSVEYSNSGNTIYF.

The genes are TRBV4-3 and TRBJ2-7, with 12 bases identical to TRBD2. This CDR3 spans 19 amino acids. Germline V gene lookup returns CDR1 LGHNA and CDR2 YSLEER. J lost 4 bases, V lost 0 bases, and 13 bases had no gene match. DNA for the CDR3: TGCGCCAGCAGCCAAGAAGCGCCGCGACTAGCGGGAGAAGTGTACGAGCAGTACTTC. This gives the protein CASSQEAPRLAGEVYEQYF.

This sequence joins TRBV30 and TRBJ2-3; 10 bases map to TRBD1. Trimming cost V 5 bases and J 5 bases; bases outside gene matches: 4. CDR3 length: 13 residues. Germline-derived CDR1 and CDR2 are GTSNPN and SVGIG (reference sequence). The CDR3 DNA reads TGTGCCTGGGGACAGGGGGGTGGAGATACGCAGTATTTT. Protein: CAWGQGGGDTQYF.